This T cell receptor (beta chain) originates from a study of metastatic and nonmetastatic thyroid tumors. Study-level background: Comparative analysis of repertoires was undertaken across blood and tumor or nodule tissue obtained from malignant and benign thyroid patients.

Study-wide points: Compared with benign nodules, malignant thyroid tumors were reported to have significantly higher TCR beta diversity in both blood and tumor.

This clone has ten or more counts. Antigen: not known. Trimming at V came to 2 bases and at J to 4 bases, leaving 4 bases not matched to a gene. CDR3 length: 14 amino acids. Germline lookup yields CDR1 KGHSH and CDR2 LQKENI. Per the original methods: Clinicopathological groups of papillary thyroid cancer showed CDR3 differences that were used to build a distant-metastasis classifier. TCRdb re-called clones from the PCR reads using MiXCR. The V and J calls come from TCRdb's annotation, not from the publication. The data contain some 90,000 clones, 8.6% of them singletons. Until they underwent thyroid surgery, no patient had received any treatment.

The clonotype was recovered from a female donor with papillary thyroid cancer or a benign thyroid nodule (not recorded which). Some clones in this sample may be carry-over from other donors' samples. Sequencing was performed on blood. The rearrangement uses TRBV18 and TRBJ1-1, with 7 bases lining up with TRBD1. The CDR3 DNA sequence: TGTGCCAGCTCACCAAGACAGGGAAGCACTGAAGCTTTCTTT. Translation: CASSPRQGSTEAFF.